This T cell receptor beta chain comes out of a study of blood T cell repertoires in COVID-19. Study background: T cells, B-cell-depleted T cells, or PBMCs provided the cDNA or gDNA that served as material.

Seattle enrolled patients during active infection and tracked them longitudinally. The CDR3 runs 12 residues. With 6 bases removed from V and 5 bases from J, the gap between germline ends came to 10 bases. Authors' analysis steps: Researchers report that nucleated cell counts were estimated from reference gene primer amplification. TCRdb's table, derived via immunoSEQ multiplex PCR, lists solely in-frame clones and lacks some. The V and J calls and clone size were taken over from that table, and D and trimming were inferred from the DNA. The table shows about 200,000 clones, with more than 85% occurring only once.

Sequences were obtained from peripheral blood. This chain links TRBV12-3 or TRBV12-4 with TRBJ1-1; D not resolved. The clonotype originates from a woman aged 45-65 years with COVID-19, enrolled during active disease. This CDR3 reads CASRLSKTEAFF. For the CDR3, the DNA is TGTGCCAGCAGGCTATCAAAAACTGAAGCTTTCTTT.